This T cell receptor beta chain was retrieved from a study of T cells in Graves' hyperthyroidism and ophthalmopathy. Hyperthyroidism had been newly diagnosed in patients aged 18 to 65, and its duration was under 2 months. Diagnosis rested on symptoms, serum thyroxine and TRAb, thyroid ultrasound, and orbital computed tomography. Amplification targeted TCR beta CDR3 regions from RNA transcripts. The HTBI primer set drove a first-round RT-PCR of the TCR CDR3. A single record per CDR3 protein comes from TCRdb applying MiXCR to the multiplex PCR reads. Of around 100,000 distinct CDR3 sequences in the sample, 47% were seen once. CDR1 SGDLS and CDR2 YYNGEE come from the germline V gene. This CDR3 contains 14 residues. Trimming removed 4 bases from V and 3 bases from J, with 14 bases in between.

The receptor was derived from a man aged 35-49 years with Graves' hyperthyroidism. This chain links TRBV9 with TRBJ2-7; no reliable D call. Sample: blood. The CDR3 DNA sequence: TGTGCCAGCAGCCCTGGGAACGGTTACTACGAGCAGTACTTC. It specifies CASSPGNGYYEQYF.